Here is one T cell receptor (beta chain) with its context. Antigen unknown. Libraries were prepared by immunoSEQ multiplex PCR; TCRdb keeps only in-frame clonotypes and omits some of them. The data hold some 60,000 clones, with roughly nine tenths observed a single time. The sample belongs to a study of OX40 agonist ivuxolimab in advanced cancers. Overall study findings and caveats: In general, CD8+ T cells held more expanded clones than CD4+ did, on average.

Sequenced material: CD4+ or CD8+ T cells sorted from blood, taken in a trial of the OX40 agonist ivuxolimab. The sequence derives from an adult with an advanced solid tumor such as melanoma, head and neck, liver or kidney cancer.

CDR3 in DNA: TGTGCCAGCTCACCAGTAGCGGGAGACACCGGGGAGCTGTTTTTT. This encodes CASSPVAGDTGELFF. The V and J genes are TRBV18 and TRBJ2-2, with TRBD2 identical over 9 bases. Germline V gene lookup returns CDR1 KGHSH and CDR2 LQKENI. With V trimmed by 2 bases and J by 3 bases, 1 base remained unmatched. The CDR3 totals 15 residues.